A single sample gave rise to the 13 T cell receptor beta chains below, sequenced in a study of persistence of HIV-infected CD4 T cells. The libraries were made with immunoSEQ version 4 in survey mode. Sequencing was performed with immunoSEQ multiplex PCR; in TCRdb, only in-frame clones are kept and a portion is missing. The repertoire consists of over 60,000 clones, with 70% to 75% occurring once and the leading ten covering 1.7%. Cells were stimulated with overlapping HIV-1 Gag 15-mer peptides. Sorted nonresponding memory CD4+ T cells were CD40L-negative, CD69-negative, CD45RO-high. These receptors are not linked to any known antigen. The sequenced sample was CD4+ T cells sorted from PBMCs after roughly 18-hour stimulation, obtained from a patient who received antiretroviral therapy. These receptors originate from an adult man with HIV who was CMV-seropositive.

The DNA of the CDR3 is TGTGCCAGCAGCTTTCAGGCCACGAACACCGGGGAGCTGTTTTTT. This gives the protein CASSFQATNTGELFF. This chain links TRBV11-2 with TRBJ2-2; D ambiguous. Germline values: CDR1 SGHAT, CDR2 FQNNGV. The V end was cut by 3 bases, the J end by 0 bases, with 8 bases between. CDR3 length: 15 amino acids. Full variable domain (outside the CDR3, taken from reference TRBV11-2 and TRBJ2-2): EAGVAQSPRYKIIEKRQSVAFWCNPISGHATLYWYQQILGQGPKLLIQFQNNGVVDDSQLPKDRFSAERLKGVDSTLKIQPAKLEDSAVYLCASSFQATNTGELFFGEGSRLTVL.

This clone has a single count. The chain's CDR3 is CASSQGGFGQGDRGYTF. The CDR3 DNA reads as TGTGCCAGCAGCCAAGGTGGGTTTGGACAGGGAGATCGTGGCTACACCTTC. The chain recombines TRBV3-1 (or the pseudogene TRBV3-2) with TRBJ1-2, with TRBD1 identical over 8 bases. Germline-derived CDR1 and CDR2 are LGHDT and YNNKEL (reference sequence). This CDR3 has 17 residues. The junction had 14 bases not matched to a gene; V was cut back by 1 base and J by 7 bases.

The CDR3 DNA sequence: TGTGCCAGCAGACCGACCTTCCGGGTATTAAGCACCAACTACGAGCAGTACTTC. It is translated as CASRPTFRVLSTNYEQYF. The chain uses TRBV28 and TRBJ2-7; unclear D gene. The germline V and J ends were trimmed by 6 bases and 3 bases, with 27 bases remaining between them. The CDR3 totals 18 residues. CDR1 and CDR2 (germline): MDHEN, SYDVKM.

A few counts support this clone. The sample contains more than one DNA sequence encoding this CDR3. The gene calls are TRBV12-3 or TRBV12-4 and TRBJ2-7; 9 bases fit TRBD1. The CDR3 covers 12 residues. V shed 3 bases and J 7 bases; nucleotides not matched to a gene: 1. CDR3 protein: CASSLTGGEQYF. The CDR3 bases are TGTGCCAGCAGTTTGACAGGGGGAGAGCAGTACTTC.

The chain combines TRBV29-1 with TRBJ2-7; 9 nucleotides agree with TRBD1. Germline CDR1 reads SQVTM; CDR2 reads ANQGSEA. Trimming at V came to 4 bases and at J to 3 bases, leaving 10 bases not matched to a gene. The CDR3 runs 15 residues. CDR3 in DNA: TGCAGCGTTGGCTATAGGACAGGGGCTATCTACGAGCAGTACTTC. Residues: CSVGYRTGAIYEQYF.

CDR3 sequence (DNA): TGCGCCAGCAGCTTGGGGACAGGGGGCACCGGGGAGCTGTTTTTT. Residues: CASSLGTGGTGELFF. The chain recombines TRBV5-1 with TRBJ2-2; 10 positions match TRBD1. Germline V CDR1 and CDR2: SGHRS, YFSETQ. V was clipped by 0 bases and J by 4 bases; unmatched bases: 0. The CDR3 is 15 amino acids.

This clone was counted only a few times. This chain links TRBV19 with TRBJ1-6; no clear D. This CDR3 has 14 residues. Between the trimmed V and J ends, which lost 6 bases and 0 bases, there was a span of 6 bases. The germline gives CDR1 LNHDA, CDR2 SQIVND (reference sequence). Here the CDR3 reads CASRISSYNSPLHF. CDR3 coding DNA: TGTGCCAGTAGGATAAGCTCCTATAATTCACCCCTCCACTTT.

V is TRBV7-2 and J is TRBJ2-2, with 9 bases lining up with TRBD1. J lost 1 base, V lost 7 bases, and 7 bases had no gene match. The CDR3 loop spans 16 amino acids. Germline CDR1 is SGHTA and CDR2 is FQGNSA. The CDR3 sequence: CASTWGGQGNTGELFF. The CDR3 region has the DNA TGTGCCAGCACCTGGGGGGGACAGGGGAACACCGGGGAGCTGTTTTTT.

This clone was seen a single time. The CDR3 nucleotides read TGTGCCATCCACAACCGGGACAGGGGTGGCGAGCAGTACTTC. It codes for CAIHNRDRGGEQYF. The rearrangement uses TRBV6-5 and TRBJ2-7, with 10 bases that match TRBD1. This CDR3 has 14 amino acids. With V trimmed by 10 bases and J by 6 bases, 12 bases remained unmatched. The germline CDR1 and CDR2 sequences are MNHEY and SVGAGI.

The chain employs TRBV10-1 and TRBJ2-3; 10 nucleotides match TRBD2. CDR3 length: 15 amino acids. Trimming at V came to 5 bases and at J to 1 base, leaving 3 bases not matched to a gene. CDR1 is WNHNN and CDR2 is SYGVQD in the germline V gene (reference sequence). This CDR3 is CASSLLAGRTDTQYF. CDR3 DNA: TGCGCCAGCAGTCTACTAGCGGGGCGCACAGATACGCAGTATTTT.

The chain links TRBV2 to TRBJ2-2; 9 bases agree with TRBD1. Germline V gene lookup returns CDR1 SNHLY and CDR2 FYNNEI. Trimming removed 6 bases from V and 6 bases from J; junction bases left unmatched: 5. This CDR3 has 14 residues. The CDR3 DNA is TGTGCCAGCAGAGACAGGGGGGTGGCCGGGGAGCTGTTTTTT. This gives the protein CASRDRGVAGELFF.

V is TRBV9 and J is TRBJ1-1, with D uncertain. In germline, CDR1 is SGDLS, CDR2 YYNGEE. This CDR3 is 15 amino acids long. The germline V and J ends were trimmed by 3 bases and 5 bases, with 17 bases remaining between them. The CDR3 region has the DNA TGTGCCAGCAGCGAGTCTCAGTGGGGAGGGACTGAAGCTTTCTTT. Translation: CASSESQWGGTEAFF.

V gene TRBV5-6 combines with J gene TRBJ2-7; D not resolved. V lost 0 bases and J 2 bases, leaving 9 bases between the germline ends. Germline CDR1 is SGHDT and CDR2 is YYEEEE. CDR3 size: 14 residues. The CDR3 sequence: CASSLVMGTYEQYF. DNA of the CDR3: TGTGCCAGCAGCTTGGTGATGGGGACCTACGAGCAGTACTTC. Together with reference TRBV5-6 and TRBJ2-7, the CDR3 gives the full variable domain: DAGVTQSPTHLIKTRGQQVTLRCSPKSGHDTVSWYQQALGQGPQFIFQYYEEEERQRGNFPDRFSGHQFPNYSSELNVNALLLGDSALYLCASSLVMGTYEQYFGPGTRLTVT.